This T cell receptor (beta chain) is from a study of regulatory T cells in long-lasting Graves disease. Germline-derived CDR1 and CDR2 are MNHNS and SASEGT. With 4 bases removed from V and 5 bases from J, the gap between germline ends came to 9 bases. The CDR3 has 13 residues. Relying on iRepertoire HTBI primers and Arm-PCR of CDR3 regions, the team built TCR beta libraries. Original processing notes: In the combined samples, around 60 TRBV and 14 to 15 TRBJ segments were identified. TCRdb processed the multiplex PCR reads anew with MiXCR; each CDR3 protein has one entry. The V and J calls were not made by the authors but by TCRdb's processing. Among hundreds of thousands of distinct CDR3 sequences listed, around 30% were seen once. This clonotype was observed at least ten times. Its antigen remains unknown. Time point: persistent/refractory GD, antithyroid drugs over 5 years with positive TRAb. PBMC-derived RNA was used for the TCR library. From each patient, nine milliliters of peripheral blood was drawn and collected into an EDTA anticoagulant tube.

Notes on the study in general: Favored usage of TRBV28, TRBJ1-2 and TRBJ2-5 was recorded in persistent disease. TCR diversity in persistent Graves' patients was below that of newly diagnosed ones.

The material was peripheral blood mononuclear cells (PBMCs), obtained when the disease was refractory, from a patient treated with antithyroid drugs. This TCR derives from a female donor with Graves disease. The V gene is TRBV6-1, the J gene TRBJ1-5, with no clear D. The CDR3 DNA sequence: TGTGCCAGCAGTGGGACCGCGGATCAGCCCCAGCATTTT. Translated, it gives CASSGTADQPQHF.